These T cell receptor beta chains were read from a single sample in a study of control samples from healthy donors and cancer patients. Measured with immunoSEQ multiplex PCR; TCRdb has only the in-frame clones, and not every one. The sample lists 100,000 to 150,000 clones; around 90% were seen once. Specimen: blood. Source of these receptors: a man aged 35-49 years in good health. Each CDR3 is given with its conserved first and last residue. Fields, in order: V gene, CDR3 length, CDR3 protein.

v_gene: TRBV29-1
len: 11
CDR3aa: CSVLTGAEQYF

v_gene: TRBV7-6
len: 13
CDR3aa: CASSLNVGETQYF

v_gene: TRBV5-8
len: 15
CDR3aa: CASSSPGTGRLGYTF

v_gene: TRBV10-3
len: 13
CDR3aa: CATGPDRGTEAFF

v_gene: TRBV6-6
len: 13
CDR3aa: CASSYGWMETQYF

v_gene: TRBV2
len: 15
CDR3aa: CASTRDRGQSTEAFF

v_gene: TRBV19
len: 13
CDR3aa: CASSWLQNTEAFF

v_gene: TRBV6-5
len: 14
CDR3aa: CASSYSGGESPLHF

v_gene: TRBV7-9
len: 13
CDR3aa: CASSRGGNSPLHF

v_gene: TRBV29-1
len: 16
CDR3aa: CSVEGGGAGSYYGYTF

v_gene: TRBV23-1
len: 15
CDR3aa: CASSQSGGFSYEQYF

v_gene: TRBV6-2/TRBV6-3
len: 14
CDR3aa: CASSFRQLNTEAFF

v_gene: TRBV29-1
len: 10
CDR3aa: CSVEVYGYTF

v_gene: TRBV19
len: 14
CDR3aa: CASSFRGAADTQYF